These T cell receptor beta chains were read from a single sample in a study of T cell responses to AZD1222 COVID-19 vaccine. Sequencing was performed with immunoSEQ multiplex PCR; in TCRdb, only in-frame clones are kept and a portion is missing. This table holds 150,000 to 200,000 clones, about 87% found once. Source: peripheral blood, taken on day 0 of AZD1222 vaccination. The origin of the receptors is an adult in good health. Each CDR3 is given with its conserved first and last residue. The order of the fields is V gene, D gene, clone size, J gene, CDR3 length, CDR3 protein, CDR3 DNA. The D gene is left open where the match is weak. Rows may omit the clone size; those that give it use once, few, many or a size class.

v_gene: TRBV28
d_gene: .
abundance: few
j_gene: TRBJ1-3
len: 11
CDR3aa: CASSLMNTIYF
CDR3nt: TGTGCCAGCAGTCTTATGAACACCATATATTTT

v_gene: TRBV6-5
d_gene: .
abundance: few
j_gene: TRBJ1-4
len: 13
CDR3aa: CASSPSPNEKLFF
CDR3nt: TGTGCCAGCAGCCCCTCCCCTAATGAAAAACTGTTTTTT

v_gene: TRBV9
d_gene: TRBD2
abundance: .
j_gene: TRBJ2-1
len: 16
CDR3aa: CASSWGGSRYGNEQFF
CDR3nt: TGTGCCAGCAGCTGGGGGGGTTCGAGATACGGCAATGAGCAGTTCTTC

v_gene: TRBV2
d_gene: TRBD1
abundance: .
j_gene: TRBJ1-2
len: 13
CDR3aa: CASSRDRDYGYTF
CDR3nt: TGTGCCAGCTCAAGGGACAGGGACTATGGCTACACCTTC

v_gene: TRBV6-1
d_gene: TRBD2
abundance: .
j_gene: TRBJ2-5
len: 15
CDR3aa: CASSEVLAGTETQYF
CDR3nt: TGTGCCAGCAGTGAAGTCCTAGCGGGGACTGAGACCCAGTACTTC

v_gene: TRBV9
d_gene: .
abundance: once
j_gene: TRBJ1-5
len: 13
CDR3aa: CASSVGYYQPQHF
CDR3nt: TGTGCCAGCAGCGTTGGATACTATCAGCCCCAGCATTTT

v_gene: TRBV28
d_gene: TRBD2
abundance: .
j_gene: TRBJ2-1
len: 15
CDR3aa: CASSLGSGGTNEQFF
CDR3nt: TGTGCCAGCAGTTTAGGTAGCGGGGGCACGAATGAGCAGTTCTTC

v_gene: TRBV6-2/TRBV6-3
d_gene: .
abundance: .
j_gene: TRBJ2-7
len: 11
CDR3aa: CASSYLPEQYF
CDR3nt: TGTGCCAGCAGTTACCTCCCCGAGCAGTACTTC

v_gene: TRBV6-1
d_gene: .
abundance: .
j_gene: TRBJ2-1
len: 15
CDR3aa: CASSEWSGEGNEQFF
CDR3nt: TGTGCCAGCAGTGAATGGTCGGGAGAGGGGAATGAGCAGTTCTTC

v_gene: TRBV6-5
d_gene: .
abundance: once
j_gene: TRBJ2-1
len: 15
CDR3aa: CASSYTGGTANEQFF
CDR3nt: TGTGCCAGCAGTTACACGGGAGGGACAGCCAATGAGCAGTTCTTC

v_gene: TRBV5-4
d_gene: TRBD2
abundance: .
j_gene: TRBJ2-7
len: 16
CDR3aa: CASSLATAGGPYEQYF
CDR3nt: TGTGCCAGCAGCTTGGCCACGGCGGGAGGGCCATACGAGCAGTACTTC

v_gene: TRBV29-1
d_gene: .
abundance: .
j_gene: TRBJ2-7
len: 13
CDR3aa: CSVEKGLGYEQYF
CDR3nt: TGCAGCGTTGAGAAGGGATTAGGCTACGAGCAGTACTTC

v_gene: TRBV4-3
d_gene: .
abundance: few
j_gene: TRBJ1-1
len: 15
CDR3aa: CASSQDTGGDTEAFF
CDR3nt: TGCGCCAGCAGCCAGGACACCGGGGGCGACACTGAAGCTTTCTTT

v_gene: TRBV3-1/TRBV3-2
d_gene: TRBD1
abundance: .
j_gene: TRBJ1-2
len: 15
CDR3aa: CASSPHGTDLGGYTF
CDR3nt: TGTGCCAGCAGCCCCCACGGGACAGATTTGGGTGGCTACACCTTC

v_gene: TRBV7-8
d_gene: .
abundance: .
j_gene: TRBJ1-3
len: 14
CDR3aa: CASSLLTSGNTIYF
CDR3nt: TGTGCCAGCAGCTTACTCACCTCTGGAAACACCATATATTTT

v_gene: TRBV19
d_gene: .
abundance: once
j_gene: TRBJ2-1
len: 14
CDR3aa: CASSIAGTYNEQFF
CDR3nt: TGTGCCAGTAGTATTGCGGGAACCTACAATGAGCAGTTCTTC

v_gene: TRBV6-5
d_gene: TRBD1
abundance: .
j_gene: TRBJ2-7
len: 13
CDR3aa: CASSLDRAREQYF
CDR3nt: TGTGCCAGCAGTCTTGACAGGGCACGGGAGCAGTACTTC

v_gene: TRBV3-1/TRBV3-2
d_gene: .
abundance: few
j_gene: TRBJ2-7
len: 15
CDR3aa: CASSQDFVSPYEQYF
CDR3nt: TGTGCCAGCAGCCAAGATTTCGTGAGTCCCTACGAGCAGTACTTC

v_gene: TRBV7-3
d_gene: TRBD1
abundance: .
j_gene: TRBJ2-1
len: 17
CDR3aa: CASSLGQGAAHTNEQFF
CDR3nt: TGTGCCAGCAGCTTAGGACAGGGGGCAGCGCACACAAATGAGCAGTTCTTC

v_gene: TRBV11-2
d_gene: .
abundance: once
j_gene: TRBJ2-7
len: 13
CDR3aa: CASSTTESYEQYF
CDR3nt: TGTGCCAGCAGCACCACAGAATCCTACGAGCAGTACTTC

v_gene: TRBV30
d_gene: .
abundance: .
j_gene: TRBJ1-4
len: 16
CDR3aa: CAWSLPGTGKNEKLFF
CDR3nt: TGTGCCTGGAGTCTTCCCGGGACGGGAAAAAATGAAAAACTGTTTTTT

v_gene: TRBV5-6
d_gene: TRBD1
abundance: .
j_gene: TRBJ1-5
len: 15
CDR3aa: CASLRQGRDNQPQHF
CDR3nt: TGTGCCAGCTTACGACAGGGGAGGGATAATCAGCCCCAGCATTTT

v_gene: TRBV12-5
d_gene: TRBD1
abundance: .
j_gene: TRBJ1-5
len: 12
CDR3aa: CASGLGQGRVHF
CDR3nt: TGTGCTAGTGGCCTCGGACAGGGAAGGGTGCATTTT

v_gene: TRBV6-5
d_gene: .
abundance: .
j_gene: TRBJ1-6
len: 15
CDR3aa: CASSYQGVYNSPLHF
CDR3nt: TGTGCCAGCAGTTACCAGGGTGTCTATAATTCACCCCTCCACTTT

v_gene: TRBV6-1
d_gene: TRBD2
abundance: .
j_gene: TRBJ2-5
len: 18
CDR3aa: CASSETRRSGDTTETQYF
CDR3nt: TGTGCCAGCAGTGAAACCCGCCGTAGCGGGGACACCACCGAGACCCAGTACTTC

v_gene: TRBV28
d_gene: .
abundance: .
j_gene: TRBJ1-1
len: 12
CDR3aa: CASSPRGTEAFF
CDR3nt: TGTGCCAGCAGTCCCCGAGGGACAGAAGCTTTCTTT

v_gene: TRBV5-6
d_gene: TRBD1
abundance: .
j_gene: TRBJ2-1
len: 14
CDR3aa: CASSPFDRDNEQFF
CDR3nt: TGTGCCAGCAGCCCCTTTGACAGGGACAATGAGCAGTTCTTC

v_gene: TRBV7-8
d_gene: TRBD1
abundance: .
j_gene: TRBJ1-4
len: 15
CDR3aa: CASSLGTGVNEKLFF
CDR3nt: TGTGCCAGCAGCTTAGGGACAGGGGTTAATGAAAAACTGTTTTTT

v_gene: TRBV11-2
d_gene: .
abundance: .
j_gene: TRBJ2-3
len: 15
CDR3aa: CASSSSGEVRDTQYF
CDR3nt: TGTGCCAGCAGCTCTTCGGGGGAAGTGCGGGATACGCAGTATTTT

v_gene: TRBV4-2
d_gene: .
abundance: .
j_gene: TRBJ1-2
len: 15
CDR3aa: CASNQQGGGNYGYTF
CDR3nt: TGTGCCAGCAACCAACAGGGAGGTGGTAACTATGGCTACACCTTC

v_gene: TRBV6-5
d_gene: TRBD1
abundance: .
j_gene: TRBJ1-2
len: 14
CDR3aa: CASSPGTGSYGYTF
CDR3nt: TGTGCCAGCAGCCCCGGGACAGGTAGCTATGGCTACACCTTC

v_gene: TRBV7-7
d_gene: .
abundance: once
j_gene: TRBJ2-1
len: 13
CDR3aa: CASSLGDSNEQFF
CDR3nt: TGTGCCAGCAGCTTGGGGGATTCGAATGAGCAGTTCTTC

v_gene: TRBV6-6
d_gene: TRBD1
abundance: .
j_gene: TRBJ1-3
len: 14
CDR3aa: CASRGAGPGNTIYF
CDR3nt: TGTGCCTCCAGGGGGGCAGGGCCGGGAAACACCATATATTTT

v_gene: TRBV10-2
d_gene: .
abundance: .
j_gene: TRBJ2-1
len: 18
CDR3aa: CASSESTYSYRVGNEQFF
CDR3nt: TGCGCCAGCAGTGAGTCGACTTACTCATACAGGGTGGGGAATGAGCAGTTCTTC

v_gene: TRBV4-1
d_gene: TRBD2
abundance: .
j_gene: TRBJ2-3
len: 20
CDR3aa: CASSQEELAGGHPPPDTQYF
CDR3nt: TGCGCCAGCAGCCAAGAGGAATTAGCGGGGGGTCACCCCCCGCCAGATACGCAGTATTTT

v_gene: TRBV29-1
d_gene: TRBD2
abundance: .
j_gene: TRBJ2-1
len: 17
CDR3aa: CSVEDPTSGVSYNEQFF
CDR3nt: TGCAGCGTTGAAGACCCGACTAGCGGGGTATCCTACAATGAGCAGTTCTTC

v_gene: TRBV6-5
d_gene: .
abundance: .
j_gene: TRBJ1-6
len: 15
CDR3aa: CASSFWTTSNSPLHF
CDR3nt: TGTGCCAGCAGTTTTTGGACGACGAGCAATTCACCCCTCCACTTT

v_gene: TRBV4-2
d_gene: .
abundance: .
j_gene: TRBJ2-1
len: 15
CDR3aa: CASSQEPTRSHEQFF
CDR3nt: TGTGCCAGCAGCCAAGAACCGACTAGGTCCCATGAGCAGTTCTTC

v_gene: TRBV7-2
d_gene: TRBD2
abundance: .
j_gene: TRBJ2-5
len: 18
CDR3aa: CASSLIRFLSGNQETQYF
CDR3nt: TGTGCCAGCAGCTTAATCCGATTTCTAAGCGGGAACCAAGAGACCCAGTACTTC

v_gene: TRBV25-1
d_gene: .
abundance: .
j_gene: TRBJ1-6
len: 13
CDR3aa: CASSDRGGSPLHF
CDR3nt: TGTGCCAGCAGTGACAGGGGTGGTTCACCCCTCCACTTT

v_gene: TRBV5-1
d_gene: .
abundance: .
j_gene: TRBJ2-7
len: 17
CDR3aa: CASSHTVGGPLSYEQYF
CDR3nt: TGCGCCAGCAGCCATACTGTTGGGGGCCCACTCTCCTACGAGCAGTACTTC

v_gene: TRBV5-1
d_gene: TRBD1
abundance: .
j_gene: TRBJ1-2
len: 14
CDR3aa: CASSTRTGSNGYTF
CDR3nt: TGCGCCAGCAGCACTAGGACAGGGAGTAATGGCTACACCTTT

v_gene: TRBV6-5
d_gene: TRBD1
abundance: .
j_gene: TRBJ2-7
len: 14
CDR3aa: CASRRTGDPYEQYF
CDR3nt: TGTGCCAGCAGAAGAACAGGGGACCCTTATGAGCAGTACTTC

v_gene: TRBV19
d_gene: .
abundance: .
j_gene: TRBJ1-2
len: 16
CDR3aa: CASSIDPRGNNYGYTF
CDR3nt: TGTGCCAGTAGTATAGATCCTCGGGGGAATAACTATGGCTACACCTTC

v_gene: TRBV28
d_gene: .
abundance: .
j_gene: TRBJ2-7
len: 16
CDR3aa: CASSLSSVGENYEQYF
CDR3nt: TGTGCCAGCAGTTTATCTAGCGTTGGGGAAAACTACGAGCAGTACTTC

v_gene: TRBV19
d_gene: TRBD1
abundance: .
j_gene: TRBJ1-4
len: 14
CDR3aa: CASSAGQELEKLFF
CDR3nt: TGTGCCAGTAGTGCGGGACAGGAACTTGAAAAACTGTTTTTT